This T cell receptor (beta chain) was retrieved from a study of blood T cell repertoires in COVID-19. About the research overall: PBMCs, B-cell-depleted T cells, or T cells were the source of the cDNA or gDNA that made up the material.

Only a few counts were recorded for this clone. Trimming took 5 bases from V and 1 from J, leaving 11 bases between them. Germline V gene sequence: CDR1 GTSNPN, CDR2 SVGIG (reference sequence). The CDR3 runs 13 residues. Profiled with immunoSEQ multiplex PCR; TCRdb holds only in-frame clones, not every one. The sample records 40,000 to 60,000 clones, over 75% being singletons. The sequencing input was peripheral blood. The TCR comes from a human donor in a cohort sampled during active COVID-19. This chain uses TRBV30 with TRBJ1-1, with a tentative D call TRBD1 (6 bases). The CDR3 DNA reads as TGTGCCTGGGGGAGGGGGAGGAACACTGAAGCTTTCTTT. It specifies CAWGRGRNTEAFF.